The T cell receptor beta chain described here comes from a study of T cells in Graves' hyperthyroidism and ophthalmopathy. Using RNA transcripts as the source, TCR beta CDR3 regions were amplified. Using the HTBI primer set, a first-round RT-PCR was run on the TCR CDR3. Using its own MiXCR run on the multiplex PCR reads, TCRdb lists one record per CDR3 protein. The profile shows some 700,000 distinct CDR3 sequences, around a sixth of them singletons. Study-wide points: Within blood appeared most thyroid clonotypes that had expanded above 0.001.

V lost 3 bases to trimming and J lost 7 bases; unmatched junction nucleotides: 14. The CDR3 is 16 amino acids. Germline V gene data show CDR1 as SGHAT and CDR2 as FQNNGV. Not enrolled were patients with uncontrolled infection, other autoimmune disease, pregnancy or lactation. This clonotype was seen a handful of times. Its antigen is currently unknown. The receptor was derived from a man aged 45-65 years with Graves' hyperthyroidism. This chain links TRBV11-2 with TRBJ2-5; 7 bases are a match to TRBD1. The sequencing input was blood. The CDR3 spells CASSLSDRAPWWTQYF. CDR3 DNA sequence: TGTGCCAGCAGCTTGTCTGACAGGGCCCCGTGGTGGACCCAGTACTTC. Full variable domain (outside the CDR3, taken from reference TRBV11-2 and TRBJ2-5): EAGVAQSPRYKIIEKRQSVAFWCNPISGHATLYWYQQILGQGPKLLIQFQNNGVVDDSQLPKDRFSAERLKGVDSTLKIQPAKLEDSAVYLCASSLSDRAPWWTQYFGPGTRLLVL.